This T cell receptor beta chain was identified during a study of vaccination and CD4 T cells after COVID-19 (dated by TCRdb to about 2022). Regarding the study in general: Convalescent patients had a positive SARS-CoV-2 result on nasal swab PCR, and of these patients, about ten had mild disease and one had severe disease. The convalescent cohort included six males and four females, with two Hispanic individuals, seven Caucasians, two Asians and one multiracial person. Each participant got two doses of either the Pfizer-BioNTech BNT162b2 vaccine (n=8) or the Moderna mRNA-1273 vaccine (n=2). Post-COVID blood samples from convalescent patients were collected a median of about 110 days after diagnosis, with a range of 35 to 161 days. Post-vaccine blood samples were obtained a median of about 72 days after the second vaccine dose, with a range of roughly 13 to 250 days. Culture stimuli were overlapping spike peptide pools from SARS-CoV-2 and from the common cold coronaviruses HCoV-NL63, HCoV-OC43 and HCoV-229E. Control cultures received a CEFX viral epitope pool as the positive control, an HIV-1 Nef peptide pool as the negative control, or no peptide. The spike-specific CD4+ TCR repertoire was compared before and after mRNA vaccination in approximately ten COVID-19 convalescent patients and 4 infection-naive healthy vaccine recipients.

Study-wide findings and limitations: The number of convalescent patients in the study was relatively small, and the study did not examine early timepoints following natural infection. The median count of SARS-CoV-2-reactive clonotypes went up from around 23 after infection to around 38 after vaccination, although the change was not significant. In convalescent patients, a median approximately 89% of post-vaccine SARS-CoV-2-reactive clones were detected only after vaccination, suggesting vaccine-specific priming. Of the vaccine-specific clones in convalescent patients, 304 of 307, or nearly all, reacted only to SARS-CoV-2 spike and did not cross-react with common cold coronaviruses.

Reading from cysteine to phenylalanine, the CDR3 counts 12 amino acids. Only CDR3 DNA remains: 36 bases, in frame from the first base. The germline ends are 14 bases apart after V is trimmed by 10 bases and J by 5 bases. The germline V gene (reference sequence) gives CDR1 as LNHDA and CDR2 as SQIVND. Library method: PCR. DNA from cultured CD4+ T cells was subjected to TCR sequencing with the Oncomine TCR Beta short-read assay at the Johns Hopkins FTIC core. The QIAamp micro DNA kit was used to extract genomic DNA from the cultured CD4+ T cells. Oncomine TCR Beta libraries made from cultured CD4+ T cells were pooled using unique dual indexes and sequenced on an Illumina iSeq 100. The authors' analysis ran thus. Non-productive sequences were filtered out, and CDR3s that did not start with C, did not end with F or W, or were shorter than 7 amino acids were discarded. Antigen-specific clonotypes were identified using the MANAFEST web application through comparison of peptide-stimulated wells with reference and other culture wells. To be called positive, a clone needed an FDR below 0.05, an odds ratio above 5, and a productive frequency above 0.1% in at least two of three replicate wells. Clonotypes that were significantly expanded in both SARS-CoV-2 spike wells and at least one common cold coronavirus spike condition were defined as cross-reactive. Similarity between CDR3 sequences was evaluated in R version 3.6.1 using Levenshtein distances (stringdist) and unrooted phylogenetic trees (ape). TCRdb applied fastp at Q25 and MiXCR to the public reads, then kept only in-frame beta chains. Under each unique CDR3 protein, matching rows form one entry showing the most common genes and DNA. These V and J calls rely on TCRdb rather than the paper's analysis. The sample table lists about 15,000 distinct CDR3 sequences, 40% to 55% of them with a count of one. Of the sample, about 20% is held by the ten largest clones.

Explained via the paper, the treatment or condition label denotes: roughly 10-day PBMC culture with coronavirus spike peptide pools or control peptides (ViraFEST assay). To expand antigen-specific T cells with peptide pools and then pick out the expanded clonotypes through TCR sequencing, the study relied on the ViraFEST assay. The convalescent patients' positive SARS-CoV-2 PCR tests were from March to December 2020, which was before the Alpha, Beta and Delta variants emerged in the United States. Over 1.5 million PBMCs per well were cultured in IMDM with roughly 4.8% human AB serum and approximately 10 IU/ml IL-2, plus 10 ug/ml peptide pools. On days 3 and 7, half of the culture medium was replaced with fresh IL-2-containing medium. CD4+ T cells were isolated after about nine days of culture through negative selection using the EasySep CD4+ T cell isolation kit. Ficoll-Paque Plus gradient centrifugation was used to isolate PBMCs from whole blood, and the isolated PBMCs were then either used fresh or cryopreserved at -140C. Triplicate wells were generally used for each culture condition.

Remarks on this clonotype: Its antigen is not yet known. Base qualities are missing; no much larger clone stands one base away.

This sequence originates from a human donor who had recovered from COVID-19. The sequences come from CD4+ T cells from blood, cultured in vitro, collected before SARS-CoV-2 vaccination. The chain couples TRBV19 to TRBJ1-2; the D gene is perhaps TRBD1, on 6 matching bases. The DNA sequence follows: TGTGCCACACGGGACACTGTTTATGGCTACACCTTC. It codes for CATRDTVYGYTF.